The clone carrying this T cell receptor (beta chain) was seen once. From germline, CDR1 is MDHEN and CDR2 SYDVKM. Trimming stripped 2 bases from V and 0 bases from J, with 5 bases between. CDR3 length: 15 amino acids. This sample was taken from a study of blood T cell repertoires in COVID-19. Study-level information: Italy, Spain and the United States were the sources of the convalescent and acute COVID-19 samples.

The data were produced by immunoSEQ multiplex PCR, yet TCRdb's version contains in-frame clones alone and is incomplete. Of 120,000 to 150,000 clones listed, 75% to 90% are singletons. Input material: peripheral blood. The chain combines TRBV28 with TRBJ2-6, with D hard to call. The TCR originated in a man aged 60 to 75 with active or convalescent COVID-19. The CDR3: CASSLRGSGANVLTF. The CDR3 DNA reads as TGTGCCAGCAGTTTACGAGGCTCTGGGGCCAACGTCCTGACTTTC.